This T cell receptor (beta chain) appears in the sequencing data of a study of control samples from healthy donors and cancer patients. Repertoires were generated with immunoSEQ multiplex PCR, while TCRdb's copy carries only in-frame clones and drops some. Counted here are some 150,000 clones, about nine tenths occurring once; the ten biggest clones make up around 4.7%. Trimming pared 1 base from V and 4 bases from J, leaving 8 bases between. Germline CDR1 reads LGHDT; CDR2 reads YNNKEL (reference sequence). The CDR3 is 15 residues long. The sequenced material came from blood. This rearrangement joins TRBV3-1 (or the pseudogene TRBV3-2) to TRBJ1-6; D perhaps matches TRBD1 (6 bases). This TCR was sampled from a man aged 25 to 45 in good health. For the CDR3, the DNA is TGTGCCAGCAGCCAAGGGACAGAGTATAATTCACCCCTCCACTTT. This encodes CASSQGTEYNSPLHF.